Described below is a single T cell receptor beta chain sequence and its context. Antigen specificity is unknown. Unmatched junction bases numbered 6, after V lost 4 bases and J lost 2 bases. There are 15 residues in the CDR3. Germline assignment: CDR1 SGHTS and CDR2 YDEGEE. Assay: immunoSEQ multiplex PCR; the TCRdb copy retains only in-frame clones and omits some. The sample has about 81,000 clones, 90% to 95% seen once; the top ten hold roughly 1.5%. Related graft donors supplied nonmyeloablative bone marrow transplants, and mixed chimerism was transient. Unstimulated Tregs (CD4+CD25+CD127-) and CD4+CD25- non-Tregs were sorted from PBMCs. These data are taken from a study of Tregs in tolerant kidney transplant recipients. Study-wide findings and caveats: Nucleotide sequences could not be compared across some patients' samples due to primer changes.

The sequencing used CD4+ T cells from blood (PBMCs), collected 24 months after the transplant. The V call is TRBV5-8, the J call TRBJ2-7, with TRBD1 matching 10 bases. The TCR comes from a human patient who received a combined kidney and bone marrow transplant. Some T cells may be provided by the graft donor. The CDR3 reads CASSGDRGLTYEQYF. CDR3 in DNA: TGTGCCAGCAGCGGGGACAGGGGATTGACCTACGAGCAGTACTTC.